This T cell receptor beta chain was documented in a study of cytomegalovirus exposure and HLA in healthy donors. V was clipped by 2 bases and J by 3 bases; unmatched bases: 5. CDR1 is MNHEY and CDR2 is SVGAGI in the germline V gene. The CDR3 has 15 residues. In the PCR, 60 Vbeta and 13 Jbeta primers were used. Sequencing used immunoSEQ multiplex PCR; TCRdb keeps in-frame clones, though not all of them. The sample lists 150,000 or so clones; nearly 70% were seen once. Sequenced sample: PBMCs. V gene TRBV6-5 combines with J gene TRBJ2-7, with 9 bases lining up with TRBD1. The source is a man aged 25-40 years in good health and CMV-seropositive. CDR3 DNA: TGTGCCAGCAGTTACATAATGGGACAGGGCTACGAGCAGTACTTC. Its protein product is CASSYIMGQGYEQYF.